This T cell receptor beta chain derives from a study of T-cell reconstitution after alpha-beta-depleted transplantation in children. Study results and limitations: Some patients' high day-60 TCRbeta diversity was traced to surviving recipient T cells and thymic progenitors. T-cell counts and diversity at one year following transplant were attributed mainly to newly produced T cells. Several hundred expanded graft clones reportedly were the source of alpha-beta T cells about two months after transplant.

This clonotype was observed a handful of times. Its antigen is not known. Unique molecular identifiers were used in preparing the TCRbeta library. TCRdb recomputed calls from the PCR reads with MiXCR, one row per CDR3 protein. This sample has about 870,000 distinct CDR3 sequences, with roughly 16% found just once. V was shortened by 2 bases and J by 3 bases, with 10 bases between the two germline ends. Germline CDR1 MGHDK, CDR2 SYGVNS. The CDR3 runs to 14 residues. This sample comprised PBMCs, mostly from graft donor cells, obtained 360 days after TCRalphabeta/CD19-depleted stem cell transplant. The receptor was derived from a male patient younger than 18 who had a stem cell transplant for acute lymphoblastic leukemia, so the T cells may come from the graft donor. The rearrangement uses TRBV25-1 and TRBJ1-1, with D hard to call. The CDR3 coding sequence is TGTGCCAGCAGTGAAGAGGGTTGGGACACTGAAGCTTTCTTT. Protein product: CASSEEGWDTEAFF. The full variable domain, its missing parts supplied by reference TRBV25-1 and TRBJ1-1, is EADIYQTPRYLVIGTGKKITLECSQTMGHDKMYWYQQDPGMELHLIHYSYGVNSTEKGDLSSESTVSRIRTEHFPLTLESARPSHTSQYLCASSEEGWDTEAFFGQGTRLTVV.